This T cell receptor beta chain was documented in a study of TIL therapy for anti-PD-1-resistant metastatic lung cancer. The CDR3 is 15 amino acids. The V gene end was trimmed by 0 bases and the J gene end by 3 bases; junction bases not matched to a gene: 2. Per germline, CDR1 SGDLS and CDR2 YYNGEE. Documented time point: pre-treatment sample, taken before nivolumab and TIL therapy. Tumor tissue came from excised metastases, mostly pleural nodules or supraclavicular lymph nodes. Patients then received nivolumab; progressors got lymphodepletion, TIL and IL-2. Adults with stage 4 NSCLC were enrolled in a phase I trial. This was the immunoSEQ v3 assay. Assay used: immunoSEQ multiplex PCR; TCRdb lists only in-frame clones, some missing. The data hold roughly 92,000 clones, with about three fifths observed a single time.

The sequences come from tumor tissue, collected at baseline. The source is a person aged 25 to 80 with non-small cell lung cancer. This chain connects TRBV9 to TRBJ2-3, with 9 bases lining up with TRBD2. The CDR3 DNA follows: TGTGCCAGCAGCGTAGGCCTAGCGGGAACAGATACGCAGTATTTT. Translating gives CASSVGLAGTDTQYF.